What follows describes a single TCR beta chain. This sample was included in a study of blood T cell repertoires in COVID-19. Overall study context: Sample material is recorded as cDNA or gDNA derived from T cells, B-cell-depleted T cells, or PBMCs.

The CDR3 is made up of 12 amino acids. From germline, CDR1 is MDHEN and CDR2 SYDVKM. V was clipped by 2 bases and J by 12 bases, with 11 bases between them. Authors' processing steps: Nucleated cell number was recorded as an estimate derived from reference gene primer amplification. Using immunoSEQ multiplex PCR, the repertoire was profiled, and TCRdb retains in-frame clones only, with some absent. V, J and clone size derive from that table, while D and trimming were established from the DNA sequence. The top ten hold roughly 8.8% of the sample, which has tens of thousands of clones, roughly 89% seen once.

The V and J genes are TRBV28 and TRBJ2-1; unclear D gene. The TCR comes from a man aged 25-45 years with acute or convalescent COVID-19. The material sequenced was peripheral blood. The CDR3 coding sequence is TGTGCCAGCAGTTTAATTAGCTCATGGCAGTTCTTC. Its protein product is CASSLISSWQFF.